This T cell receptor (beta chain) was captured by sequencing in a study of blood T cell repertoires in COVID-19 (dated by TCRdb to 2020 to 2022). In terms of the full investigation: Samples from collaborators originated in the United States, Italy and Spain and spanned both the acute and convalescent phases of COVID-19. The material from the prospective study consisted of cDNA or gDNA derived from T cells, B-cell-depleted T cells, or PBMCs. The dataset comprised deeply sampled blood TCRbeta repertoires from subjects exposed to, actively infected with, or recovered from COVID-19. The repertoires were released in a freely available public database intended as a resource for research on the immune response to SARS-CoV-2. The samples were drawn from the first 160 participants of the ongoing ImmuneRACE study and from over 950 subjects provided by 6 global collaborators. A de-identified subject ID, COVID-19 status, age in years and sex were almost always included in the sample metadata. Where HLA class I and class II types were available, the types were taken from metadata supplied by the sample provider, not from assay-based typing. Broad study findings and their caveats: The quantity of clinical and demographic metadata differed by source and by participant and was supplied without curation.

With respect to this clone: Its antigen is not yet known. Base quality data are lacking; no much larger clone is found one base away.

One collaborating source in Seattle enrolled patients during active infection and followed them longitudinally through the course of disease. Each collaborating institution followed its own protocols to collect whole blood in K2EDTA tubes. For TCRbeta analysis, collaborator samples were shipped as frozen whole blood, as isolated PBMCs, or as DNA extracted from either sample type. V trim: 4 bases; J trim: 5 bases; unmatched bases: 2. The germline V gene encodes CDR1 SGHTA and CDR2 FQGTGA. Measured from the cysteine to the phenylalanine, the CDR3 is 14 residues long. Just CDR3 DNA is preserved here, 42 bases in frame from base 1. TCRbeta CDR3 regions were amplified from genomic DNA by means of the immunoSEQ Assay, a bias-controlled multiplex PCR. Concerning the study's data processing: The number of nucleated cells in each sample was estimated by amplification of reference gene primers within the assay. To quantify the absolute abundance of each unique TCRbeta CDR3 rearrangement, sequence reads were collapsed and filtered. For each sample, productive Simpson clonality was calculated by taking the square root of Simpson's diversity index across productive rearrangements. The table comes from immuneACCESS by way of TCRdb, which keeps in-frame sequences with V and J called. Part of the clones is missing from these tables; in studies checked, under half for an unresolved V gene and the rest for unknown reasons. The V and J calls and clone size are taken from that table; D and trimming were inferred from the DNA. Within this sample are 120,000 or so clones, with about 90% of them counted one time only. Jointly, the top ten make up 3.8% of the sample.

The clonotype was recovered from a woman aged 60-70 years with COVID-19, enrolled during active disease. The source material was peripheral blood. The receptor chain draws on TRBV7-3 and TRBJ2-2; TRBD1 matches 9 bases in the middle. The DNA is as follows: TGTGCCAGCAGCTCGACAGGGGGGACCGGGGAGCTGTTTTTT. Its protein is CASSSTGGTGELFF.